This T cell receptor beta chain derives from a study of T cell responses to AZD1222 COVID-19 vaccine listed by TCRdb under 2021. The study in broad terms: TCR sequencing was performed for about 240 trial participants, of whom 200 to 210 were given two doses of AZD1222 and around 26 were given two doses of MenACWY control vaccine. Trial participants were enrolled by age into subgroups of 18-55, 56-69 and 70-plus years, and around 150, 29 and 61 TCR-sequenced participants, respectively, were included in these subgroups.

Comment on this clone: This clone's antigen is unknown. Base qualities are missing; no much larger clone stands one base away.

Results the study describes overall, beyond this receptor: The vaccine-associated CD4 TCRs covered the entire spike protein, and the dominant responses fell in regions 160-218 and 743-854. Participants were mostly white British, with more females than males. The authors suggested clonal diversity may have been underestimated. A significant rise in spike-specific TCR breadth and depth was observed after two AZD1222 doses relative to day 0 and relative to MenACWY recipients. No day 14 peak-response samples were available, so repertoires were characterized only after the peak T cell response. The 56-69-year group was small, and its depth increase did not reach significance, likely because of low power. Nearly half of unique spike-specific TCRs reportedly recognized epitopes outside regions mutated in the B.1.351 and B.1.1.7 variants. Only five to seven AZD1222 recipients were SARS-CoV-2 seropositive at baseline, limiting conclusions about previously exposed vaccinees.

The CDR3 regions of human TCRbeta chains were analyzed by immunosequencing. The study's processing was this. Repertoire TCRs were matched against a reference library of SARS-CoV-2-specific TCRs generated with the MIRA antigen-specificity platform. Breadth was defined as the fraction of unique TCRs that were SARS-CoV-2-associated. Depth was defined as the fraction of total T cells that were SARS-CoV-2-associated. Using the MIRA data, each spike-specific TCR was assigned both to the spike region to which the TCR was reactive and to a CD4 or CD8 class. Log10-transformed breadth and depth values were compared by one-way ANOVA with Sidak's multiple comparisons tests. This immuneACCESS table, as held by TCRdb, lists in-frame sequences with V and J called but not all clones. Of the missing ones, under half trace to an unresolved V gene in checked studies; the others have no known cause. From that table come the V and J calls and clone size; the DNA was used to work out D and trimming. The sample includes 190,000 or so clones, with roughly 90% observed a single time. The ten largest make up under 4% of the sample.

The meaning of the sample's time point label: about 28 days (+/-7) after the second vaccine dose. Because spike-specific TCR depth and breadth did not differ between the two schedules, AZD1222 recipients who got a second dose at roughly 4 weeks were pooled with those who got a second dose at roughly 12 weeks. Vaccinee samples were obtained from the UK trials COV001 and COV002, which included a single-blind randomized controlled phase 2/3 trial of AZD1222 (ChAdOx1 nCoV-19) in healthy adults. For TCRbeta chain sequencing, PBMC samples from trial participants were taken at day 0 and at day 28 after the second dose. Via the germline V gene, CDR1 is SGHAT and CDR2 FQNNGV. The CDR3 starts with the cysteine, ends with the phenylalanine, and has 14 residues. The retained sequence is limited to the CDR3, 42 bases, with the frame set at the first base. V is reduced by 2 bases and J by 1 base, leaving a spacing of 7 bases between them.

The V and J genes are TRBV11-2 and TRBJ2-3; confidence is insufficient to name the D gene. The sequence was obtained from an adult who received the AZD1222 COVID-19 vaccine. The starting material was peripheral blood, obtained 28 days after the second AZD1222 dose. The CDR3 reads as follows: CASSLNQGTDTQYF. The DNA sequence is TGTGCCAGCAGCTTAAATCAGGGCACAGATACGCAGTATTTT.